This T cell receptor beta chain was obtained from a study of T cells in Graves' hyperthyroidism and ophthalmopathy. Study observations and caveats: The majority of expanded thyroid clonotypes above 0.001 also appeared in blood. Ophthalmopathy, which appeared later, was predicted by the model a median 6.5 months before onset. Separation of ophthalmopathy from stable hyperthyroidism was achieved by a 13 V-J model.

CDR1 is DFQATT, CDR2 SNEGSKA, per germline (reference sequence). Germline trimming cut 7 bases from V and 2 bases from J; bases unmatched to any gene: 11. The CDR3 loop spans 16 amino acids. RNA transcripts served as the template for amplifying TCR beta CDR3 regions. Using the HTBI primer set, a first-round RT-PCR was run on the TCR CDR3. TCRdb re-derived calls from the multiplex PCR reads in MiXCR, one entry per CDR3 protein. The repertoire has about 690,000 distinct CDR3 sequences, around 15% of them found once; the top ten carry 15%. The study defined stable Graves' hyperthyroidism as no ophthalmopathy progression within 18 months. This clonotype was seen a handful of times. Its antigen is not known.

Sequenced sample: blood. The sequence derives from a man in his fifties or sixties with Graves' hyperthyroidism. This chain links TRBV20-1 with TRBJ2-3; TRBD2 agrees at 11 bases. The CDR3 loop reads CSGQGVSGRATDTQYF. Here the CDR3 DNA reads TGCAGTGGACAGGGCGTTAGCGGGAGGGCCACAGATACGCAGTATTTT.